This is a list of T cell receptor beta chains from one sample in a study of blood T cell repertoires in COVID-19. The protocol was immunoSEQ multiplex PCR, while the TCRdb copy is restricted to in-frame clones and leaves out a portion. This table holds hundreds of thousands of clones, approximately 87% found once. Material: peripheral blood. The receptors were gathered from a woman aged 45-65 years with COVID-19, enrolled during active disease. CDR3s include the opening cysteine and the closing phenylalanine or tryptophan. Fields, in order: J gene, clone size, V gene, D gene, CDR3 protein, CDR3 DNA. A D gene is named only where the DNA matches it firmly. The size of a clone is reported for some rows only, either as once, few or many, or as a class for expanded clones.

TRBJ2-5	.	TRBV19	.	CASKGEFFQETQYF	TGTGCCAGTAAGGGAGAATTTTTCCAAGAGACCCAGTACTTC
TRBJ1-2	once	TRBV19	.	CASSTLNRPWGYGYTF	TGTGCCAGTAGTACCCTAAACAGGCCGTGGGGCTATGGCTACACCTTC
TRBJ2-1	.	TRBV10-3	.	CAISESSGSPYNEQFF	TGTGCCATCAGTGAGTCGTCAGGGTCCCCATACAATGAGCAGTTCTTC
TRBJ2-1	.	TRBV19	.	CASRATYEYEQFF	TGTGCCAGTCGCGCAACCTACGAATATGAGCAGTTCTTC
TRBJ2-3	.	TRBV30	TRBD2	CAWSIFGGRAADTQYF	TGTGCCTGGAGTATTTTTGGCGGGAGGGCGGCAGATACGCAGTATTTT
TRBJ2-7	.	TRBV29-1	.	CSGGRTLYEQYF	TGCAGCGGCGGCCGAACGTTGTACGAGCAGTACTTC
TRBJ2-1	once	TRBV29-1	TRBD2	CSSRETSSYNEQFF	TGCAGCTCGCGGGAGACGAGCTCCTACAATGAGCAGTTCTTC
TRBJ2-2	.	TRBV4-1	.	CASSQLLSGGMVIGELFF	TGCGCCAGCAGCCAACTCCTTTCGGGGGGCATGGTGATCGGGGAGCTGTTTTTT
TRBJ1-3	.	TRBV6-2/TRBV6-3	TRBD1	CASSKQGISGNTIYF	TGTGCCAGCAGTAAACAGGGGATCTCTGGAAACACCATATATTTT
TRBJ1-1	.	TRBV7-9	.	CASSLEGQNTEAFF	TGTGCCAGCAGCTTAGAGGGACAGAACACTGAAGCTTTCTTT
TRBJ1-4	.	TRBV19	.	CASRTRGKTNEKLFF	TGTGCCAGCAGAACAAGGGGGAAGACTAATGAAAAACTGTTTTTT
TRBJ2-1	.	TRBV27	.	CASSSRAEEQFF	TGTGCCAGCAGTTCCAGGGCGGAGGAGCAGTTCTTC
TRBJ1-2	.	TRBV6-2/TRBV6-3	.	CASSYSGFGYTF	TGTGCCAGCAGTTACTCGGGCTTTGGCTACACCTTC
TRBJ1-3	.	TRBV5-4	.	CASSFQGLFGNTIYF	TGTGCCAGCAGCTTCCAGGGGCTTTTTGGAAACACCATATATTTT
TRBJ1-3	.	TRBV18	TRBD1	CASSRTGGFGNTIYF	TGTGCCAGCTCACGGACAGGGGGCTTTGGAAACACCATATATTTT
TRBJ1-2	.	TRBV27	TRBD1	CASKWTGTNYGYTF	TGTGCCAGCAAATGGACAGGTACTAACTATGGCTACACCTTC
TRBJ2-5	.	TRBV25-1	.	CASRATAGETQYF	TGTGCCAGCCGCGCCACGGCGGGGGAGACCCAGTACTTC
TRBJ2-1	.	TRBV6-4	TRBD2	CASSGTGTSGSAEQFF	TGTGCCAGCAGTGGGACGGGGACTAGCGGGAGCGCTGAGCAGTTCTTC
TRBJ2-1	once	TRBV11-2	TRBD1	CASSPRQGGYNEQFF	TGTGCCAGCAGCCCTAGACAGGGGGGCTACAATGAGCAGTTCTTC
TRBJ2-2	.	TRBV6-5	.	CASNGPRFVGELFF	TGTGCCAGCAATGGGCCCCGGTTCGTCGGGGAGCTGTTTTTT
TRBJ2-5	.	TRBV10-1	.	CAGLKNSPQETQYF	TGCGCCGGCCTAAAGAACAGCCCACAAGAGACCCAGTACTTC
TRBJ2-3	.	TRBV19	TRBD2	CASKVVFSGGRTDTQYF	TGTGCCAGTAAGGTAGTATTTTCGGGAGGGAGGACAGATACGCAGTATTTT